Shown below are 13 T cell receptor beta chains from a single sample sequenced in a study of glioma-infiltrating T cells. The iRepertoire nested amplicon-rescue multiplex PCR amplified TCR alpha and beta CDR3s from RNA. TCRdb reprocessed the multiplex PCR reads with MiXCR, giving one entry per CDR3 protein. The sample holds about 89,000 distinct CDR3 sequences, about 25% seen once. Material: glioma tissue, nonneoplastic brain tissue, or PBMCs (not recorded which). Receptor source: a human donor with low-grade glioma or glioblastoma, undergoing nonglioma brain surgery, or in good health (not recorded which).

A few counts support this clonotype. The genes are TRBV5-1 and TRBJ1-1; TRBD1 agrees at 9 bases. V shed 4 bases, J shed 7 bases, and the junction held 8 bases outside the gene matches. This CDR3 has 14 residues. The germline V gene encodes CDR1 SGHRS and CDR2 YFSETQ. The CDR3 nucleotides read TGCGCCAGCAGCCCCCGGGACAGGGCCGGTGAAGCTTTCTTT. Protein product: CASSPRDRAGEAFF.

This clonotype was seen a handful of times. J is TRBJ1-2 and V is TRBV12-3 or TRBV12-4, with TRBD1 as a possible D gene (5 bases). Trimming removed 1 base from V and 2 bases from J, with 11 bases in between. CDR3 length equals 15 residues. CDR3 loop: CASSLGDAGNYGYTF. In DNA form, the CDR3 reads TGTGCCAGCAGTTTAGGGGACGCCGGGAACTATGGCTACACCTTC.

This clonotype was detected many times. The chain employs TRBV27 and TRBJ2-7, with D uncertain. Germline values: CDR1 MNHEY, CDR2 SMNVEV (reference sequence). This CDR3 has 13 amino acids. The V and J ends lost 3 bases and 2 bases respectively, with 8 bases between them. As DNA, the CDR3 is TGTGCCAGCAGTTTCCTCCCCACCTACGAGCAGTACTTC. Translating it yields CASSFLPTYEQYF.

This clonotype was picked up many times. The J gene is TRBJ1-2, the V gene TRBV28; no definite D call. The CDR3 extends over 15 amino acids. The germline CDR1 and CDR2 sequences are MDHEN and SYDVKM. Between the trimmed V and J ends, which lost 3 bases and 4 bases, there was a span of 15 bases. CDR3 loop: CASSLGRPPTYGYTF. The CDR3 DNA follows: TGTGCCAGCAGTTTGGGTCGGCCCCCCACCTATGGCTACACCTTC.

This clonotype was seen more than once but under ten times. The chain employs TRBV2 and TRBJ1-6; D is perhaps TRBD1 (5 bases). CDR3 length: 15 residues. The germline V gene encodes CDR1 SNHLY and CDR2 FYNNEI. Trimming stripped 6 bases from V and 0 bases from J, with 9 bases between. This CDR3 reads CASRGPSSYNSPLHF. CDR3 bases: TGTGCCAGCAGGGGGCCGAGCTCCTATAATTCACCCCTCCACTTT.

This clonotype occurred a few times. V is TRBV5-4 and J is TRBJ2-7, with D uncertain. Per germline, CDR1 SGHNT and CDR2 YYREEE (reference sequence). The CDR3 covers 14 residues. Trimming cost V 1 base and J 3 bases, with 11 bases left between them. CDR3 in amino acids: CASSLSSMGYEQYF. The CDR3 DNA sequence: TGTGCCAGCAGCTTGTCCAGTATGGGCTACGAGCAGTACTTC.

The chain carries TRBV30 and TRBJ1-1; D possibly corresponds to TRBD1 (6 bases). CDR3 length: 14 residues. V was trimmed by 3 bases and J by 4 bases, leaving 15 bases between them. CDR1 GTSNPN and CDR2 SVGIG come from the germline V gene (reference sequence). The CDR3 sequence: CAWRRGGKATEAFF. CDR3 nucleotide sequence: TGTGCCTGGAGGCGAGGGGGGAAGGCCACTGAAGCTTTCTTT.

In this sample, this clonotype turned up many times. The CDR3 loop is CATTLQGNTEAFF. The CDR3 DNA follows: TGTGCCACCACCTTACAGGGGAACACTGAAGCTTTCTTT. The rearrangement links TRBV15 to TRBJ1-1; possible D gene TRBD1, 6 bases. The CDR3 is 13 residues long. Trimming pared 7 bases from V and 1 base from J, leaving 10 bases between. The germline CDR1 and CDR2 sequences are LNHNV and YYDKDF (reference sequence).

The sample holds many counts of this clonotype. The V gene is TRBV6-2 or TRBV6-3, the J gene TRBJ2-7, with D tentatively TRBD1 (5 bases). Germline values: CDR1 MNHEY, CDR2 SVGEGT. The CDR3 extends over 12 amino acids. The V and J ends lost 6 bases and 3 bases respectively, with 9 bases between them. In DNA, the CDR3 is TGTGCCAGCAGCCAAAGGGGCTACGAGCAGTACTTC. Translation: CASSQRGYEQYF.

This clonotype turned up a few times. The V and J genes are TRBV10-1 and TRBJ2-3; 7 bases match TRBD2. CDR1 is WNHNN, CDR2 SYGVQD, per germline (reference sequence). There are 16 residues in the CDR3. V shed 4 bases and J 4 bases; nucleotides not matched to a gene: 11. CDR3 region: CASSGDYLAGSDTQYF. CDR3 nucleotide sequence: TGCGCCAGCAGTGGGGACTACCTTGCTGGCTCAGATACGCAGTATTTT.

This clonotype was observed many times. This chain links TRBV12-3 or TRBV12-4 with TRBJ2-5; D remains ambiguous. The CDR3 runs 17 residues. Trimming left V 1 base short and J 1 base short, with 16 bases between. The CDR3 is CASSLGSGSLFQETQYF. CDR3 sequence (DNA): TGTGCCAGCAGTTTAGGTTCGGGCAGCCTATTCCAAGAGACCCAGTACTTC.

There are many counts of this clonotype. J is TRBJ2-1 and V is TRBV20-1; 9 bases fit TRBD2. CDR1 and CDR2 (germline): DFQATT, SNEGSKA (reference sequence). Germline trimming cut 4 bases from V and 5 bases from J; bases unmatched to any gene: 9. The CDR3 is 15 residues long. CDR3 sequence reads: CSANKAGGSNNEQFF. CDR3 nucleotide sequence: TGCAGTGCTAATAAAGCGGGAGGTAGCAACAATGAGCAGTTCTTC.

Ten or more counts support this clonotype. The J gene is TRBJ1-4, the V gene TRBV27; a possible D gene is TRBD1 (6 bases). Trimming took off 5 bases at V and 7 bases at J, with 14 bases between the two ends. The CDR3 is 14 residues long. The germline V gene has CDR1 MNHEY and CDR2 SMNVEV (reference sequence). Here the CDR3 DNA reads TGTGCCAGCAGTGGAAGGGGGAGAGGTGAAAAACTGTTTTTT. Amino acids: CASSGRGRGEKLFF.